The sequence of this T cell receptor (beta chain) was determined in a study of OX40 agonist ivuxolimab in advanced cancers. With autoimmune disease history or systemic immunosuppression, patients were excluded. CDR1 is SQVTM and CDR2 is ANQGSEA in the germline V gene. This CDR3 has 14 amino acids. Trimming removed 5 bases from V and 2 bases from J; junction bases left unmatched: 4. Sequenced by immunoSEQ multiplex PCR; TCRdb stores in-frame clones only, minus some. This repertoire shows roughly 30,000 clones, 74% found once; its top ten account for roughly 12%. This sequence was found in an adult with an advanced solid tumor such as melanoma, head and neck, liver or kidney cancer. This rearrangement joins TRBV29-1 to TRBJ1-5; 9 bases agree with TRBD1. The sequencing here drew on CD4+ or CD8+ T cells sorted from blood, taken in a trial of the OX40 agonist ivuxolimab. CDR3 sequence reads: CSVKTGGGNQPQHF. The CDR3, as DNA: TGCAGCGTTAAAACAGGGGGCGGCAATCAGCCCCAGCATTTT.